The 3 T cell receptor beta chains presented below share a single source sample, sequenced in a study of blood T cell repertoires in COVID-19. Sequenced by immunoSEQ multiplex PCR; TCRdb stores in-frame clones only, minus some. The sample lists about 200,000 clones, approximately 80% occurring once. Input material: peripheral blood. The receptors were sampled from a human donor in a cohort sampled during active COVID-19.

The chain carries TRBV27 and TRBJ2-5, with a possible D match to TRBD1 (5 bases). CDR1 MNHEY and CDR2 SMNVEV come from the germline V gene (reference sequence). The CDR3 extends over 16 amino acids. Trimming stripped 5 bases from V and 0 bases from J, with 16 bases between. In nucleotides, the CDR3 is TGTGCCAGCAGTCCCAGCCTTAGACAGTACCAAGAGACCCAGTACTTC. This codes for CASSPSLRQYQETQYF.

The V call is TRBV2, the J call TRBJ2-7, with a weak D call TRBD2 (5 bases). CDR3 length equals 12 residues. Germline loops: CDR1 SNHLY, CDR2 FYNNEI. The V gene lost 6 bases and the J gene lost 4 bases, with 10 bases spanning the gap. CDR3 in amino acids: CASRIGEYEQYF. DNA for the CDR3: TGTGCCAGCAGAATCGGGGAGTACGAGCAGTACTTC.

J is TRBJ1-2 and V is TRBV28; a possible D gene is TRBD1 (5 bases). V lost 4 bases and J 0 bases, leaving 12 bases between the germline ends. Germline V gene sequence: CDR1 MDHEN, CDR2 SYDVKM. This CDR3 contains 15 residues. CDR3: CASSSRQLTNYGYTF. CDR3 coding DNA: TGTGCCAGCAGTTCGCGACAGCTAACTAACTATGGCTACACCTTC.